This TCR beta chain was sequenced in a study of vaccination and CD4 T cells after COVID-19. The study, taken as a whole, reports: Spike mono-reactive status applied to 304 of 307 vaccine-specific clones in convalescent patients.

This sample's treatment: roughly nine-day PBMC culture with coronavirus spike peptide pools or control peptides (ViraFEST assay). Of note for this clonotype: Its specificity is not known.

Trimming took 2 bases from V and 0 from J, leaving 22 bases between them. The germline V gene has CDR1 SGHAT and CDR2 FQNNGV. The CDR3 spans 19 residues. An Oncomine TCR Beta short-read assay was used to sequence the DNA from cultured CD4+ T cells. After culture, CD4+ T cells served as the source for genomic DNA extraction. TCRdb independently ran MiXCR on the PCR reads; one entry per CDR3 protein. The table includes around 21,000 distinct CDR3 sequences, over 40% detected once. The chain carries TRBV11-2 and TRBJ1-1, with D possibly TRBD1 on 5 matching bases. The input for sequencing was CD4+ T cells from blood, cultured in vitro, taken after SARS-CoV-2 vaccination. The TCR sequence derives from a human donor who had recovered from COVID-19. The CDR3 nucleotides are TGTGCCAGCAGCTTATCCCGACCTGCCAGGGCTTCGATGAACACTGAAGCTTTCTTT. Translation: CASSLSRPARASMNTEAFF.